The 22 T cell receptor beta chains in this list originate from one sample, sequenced in a study of T cells in Graves' hyperthyroidism and ophthalmopathy. TCR beta CDR3 regions were amplified from RNA. During a first-round RT-PCR of the TCR CDR3, the HTBI primer set was used. TCRdb independently ran MiXCR on the multiplex PCR reads; one entry per CDR3 protein. The data contain about 480,000 distinct CDR3 sequences, about 22% of them seen just once; the ten biggest clones take up about half. The sample taken for sequencing was blood. These TCRs come from a woman between 65 and 79 years old with Graves' ophthalmopathy.

A note on this clonotype: A much larger clonotype is one base distant, so this may be a read error. The chain links TRBV5-5 to TRBJ1-1; weak D call: TRBD1 (5 bases). The germline gives CDR1 SGHKS, CDR2 YYEKEE (reference sequence). There are 15 residues in the CDR3. CDR3: CASILVQGGNTEAFF. CDR3 sequence (DNA): TGCGCCAGCATCTTGGTGCAGGGTGGGAACACTGAAGCTTTCTTT. Filled out from reference TRBV5-5 and TRBJ1-1, the complete variable domain reads DAGVTQSPTHLIKTRGQQVTLRCSPISGHKSVSWYQQVLGQGPQFIFQYYEKEERGRGNFPDRFSARQFPNYSSELNVNALLLGDSALYLCASILVQGGNTEAFFGQGTRLTVV.

In this sample, this clonotype turned up many times. The rearrangement uses TRBV5-1 and TRBJ1-1; no definite D call. Trimming removed 0 bases from V and 0 bases from J, with 9 bases in between. CDR3 length equals 15 residues. The V gene's germline CDR1 is SGHRS and CDR2 YFSETQ. CDR3 sequence reads: CASSLEGRLNTEAFF. The CDR3 nucleotides read TGCGCCAGCAGCTTGGAAGGCAGGCTGAACACTGAAGCTTTCTTT.

Comment on this clonotype: The junction does not match germline at one end; this may be a read error. J is TRBJ2-3 and V is TRBV7-2, with 10 bases lining up with TRBD2. CDR3 length: 15 residues. Germline lookup yields CDR1 SGHTA and CDR2 FQGNSA. CDR3 nucleotides: TGTGCCGGCAGCTTAGGCCGACTAGCGGGAGATACGCAGTATTTT. Translated, it gives CAGSLGRLAGDTQYF.

The rearrangement joins TRBV4-1 to TRBJ2-3; no reliable D call. Germline V CDR1 and CDR2: MGHRA, YSYEKL. Trimming took 8 bases from V and 1 from J, leaving 10 bases between them. The CDR3 contains 13 residues. For the CDR3, the DNA is TGCGCCAGCCACGACTGGGGCACAGATACGCAGTATTTT. Amino acids: CASHDWGTDTQYF.

In this sample, this clonotype turned up a few times. The chain combines TRBV15 with TRBJ2-5; TRBD1 matches at 9 bases. CDR1 and CDR2 (germline): LNHNV, YYDKDF (reference sequence). Germline trimming cut 1 base from V and 4 bases from J; bases unmatched to any gene: 4. The CDR3 consists of 15 residues. The CDR3 region is CATSRAGQGLETQYF. The DNA of the CDR3 is TGTGCCACCAGCAGAGCGGGACAGGGATTAGAGACCCAGTACTTC.

This clonotype was picked up many times. V usage is TRBV28 and J usage is TRBJ1-2; unclear D gene. In germline, CDR1 is MDHEN, CDR2 SYDVKM. Trimming stripped 2 bases from V and 4 bases from J, with 5 bases between. CDR3 length: 12 residues. CDR3 region: CASSLASYGYTF. In nucleotides, the CDR3 is TGTGCCAGCAGTTTAGCGTCCTATGGCTACACCTTC.

This clonotype was counted between two and nine times. The J gene is TRBJ1-1, the V gene TRBV9, with D possibly TRBD1 on 6 matching bases. CDR1 and CDR2 (germline): SGDLS, YYNGEE. The V gene lost 0 bases and the J gene lost 2 bases, with 11 bases spanning the gap. The CDR3 consists of 15 residues. In nucleotides, the CDR3 is TGTGCCAGCAGCGTAGCGGGGGCGGGTAACACTGAAGCTTTCTTT. Residues: CASSVAGAGNTEAFF.

This clonotype was observed at least ten times. The chain carries TRBV6-2 or TRBV6-3 and TRBJ2-2; the match to TRBD2 covers 12 bases. After removal of 4 bases from V and 3 bases from J, the junction contained 9 bases not matched to a gene. The CDR3 is 18 residues long. Germline V gives CDR1 MNHEY, CDR2 SVGEGT. CDR3 in amino acids: CASSWPSGRAVDTGELFF. CDR3 DNA sequence: TGTGCCAGCAGTTGGCCTAGCGGGAGGGCCGTAGACACCGGGGAGCTGTTTTTT.

This clonotype was seen at least ten times. This rearrangement joins TRBV7-9 to TRBJ2-3; maybe TRBD2 (6 bases). The CDR3 has 17 residues. CDR1 and CDR2 from the germline V gene are SEHNR and FQNEAQ (reference sequence). Between the trimmed V and J ends, which lost 5 bases and 4 bases, there was a span of 22 bases. The CDR3 DNA reads as TGTGCCAGCAGCCCCCAGCGGGCGGTGAAAAACGCAGATACGCAGTATTTT. This codes for CASSPQRAVKNADTQYF.

The chain joins TRBV7-9 to TRBJ1-1; TRBD1 matches at 11 bases. CDR3 length equals 17 residues. The V segment lost 3 bases and the J segment 6 bases; nucleotides outside the gene matches: 12. CDR1 and CDR2 from the germline V gene are SEHNR and FQNEAQ (reference sequence). Here the CDR3 DNA reads TGTGCCAGCAGCTTTAAGGGGACAGGGGGAAATTTGGCTGAAGCTTTCTTT. Translating gives CASSFKGTGGNLAEAFF.

This clonotype has more than one count but fewer than ten. The V call is TRBV20-1, the J call TRBJ2-1; 9 bases align to TRBD2. This CDR3 has 15 residues. Germline values: CDR1 DFQATT, CDR2 SNEGSKA (reference sequence). The V segment lost 3 bases and the J segment 6 bases; nucleotides outside the gene matches: 9. This CDR3 is CSASGSSGSANEQFF. The CDR3 DNA reads TGCAGTGCTAGTGGGAGTAGCGGGAGCGCCAATGAGCAGTTCTTC.

This clonotype was recorded a few times. The chain combines TRBV10-3 with TRBJ1-5; perhaps TRBD1 as D (6 bases). The CDR3 runs to 16 residues. Trimming pared 0 bases from V and 0 bases from J, leaving 9 bases between. The V gene's germline CDR1 is ENHRY and CDR2 SYGVKD. CDR3 region: CAISESDRSSNQPQHF. CDR3 sequence (DNA): TGTGCCATCAGTGAGTCGGACAGATCTAGCAATCAGCCCCAGCATTTT.

This clonotype was seen ten or more times. The chain recombines TRBV30 with TRBJ1-1, with no clear D. V lost 1 base and J 4 bases, leaving 4 bases between the germline ends. Germline assignment: CDR1 GTSNPN and CDR2 SVGIG (reference sequence). The CDR3 has 11 residues. Here the CDR3 reads CAWSAVTEAFF. CDR3 DNA: TGTGCCTGGAGTGCAGTCACTGAAGCTTTCTTT.

About this clonotype: A much bigger clone sits one base away, suggesting this may be a read error. The rearrangement joins TRBV12-3 or TRBV12-4 to TRBJ2-7, with 11 bases aligning to TRBD2. This CDR3 contains 20 residues. The CDR3 DNA reads as TGTGCCAGCGGTTTCCGAACTAGCGGGAGAGGCTACTCTAACATCCACGAGCAGTACTTC. Amino acid sequence: CASGFRTSGRGYSNIHEQYF.

The genes are TRBV3-1 and TRBJ1-2, with 8 bases identical to TRBD1. The CDR3 has 14 amino acids. CDR1 LGHDT and CDR2 YNNKEL come from the germline V gene (reference sequence). J was trimmed by 4 bases and V by 3 bases; bases with no gene match: 4. Written as DNA, the CDR3 is TGTGCCAGCAGCCAGACCGGGACAGGCTATGGCTACACCTTC. Translated, it gives CASSQTGTGYGYTF.

Ten or more counts support this clonotype. The chain recombines TRBV7-2 with TRBJ1-1; no reliable D call. This CDR3 has 13 amino acids. V was cut by 6 bases and J by 1 base, with 9 bases left in between. Germline V gene lookup returns CDR1 SGHTA and CDR2 FQGNSA. CDR3 bases: TGTGCCAGCAGAAAAGTCCAGAACACTGAAGCTTTCTTT. It encodes CASRKVQNTEAFF. The full variable domain, its missing parts supplied by reference TRBV7-2 and TRBJ1-1, is GAGVSQSPSNKVTEKGKDVELRCDPISGHTALYWYRQSLGQGLEFLIYFQGNSAPDKSGLPSDRFSAERTGGSVSTLTIQRTQQEDSAVYLCASRKVQNTEAFFGQGTRLTVV.

The rearrangement uses TRBV25-1 and TRBJ2-3; TRBD2 matches 10 bases. CDR1 is MGHDK and CDR2 is SYGVNS in the germline V gene. The V gene end was trimmed by 5 bases and the J gene end by 1 base; junction bases not matched to a gene: 9. The CDR3 is made up of 17 amino acids. The CDR3 nucleotides are TGTGCCAGCAGTCCTAACCCCGGGACTAGCGGCACAGATACGCAGTATTTT. Encoded protein: CASSPNPGTSGTDTQYF.

This clonotype appeared a few times. This chain connects TRBV5-6 to TRBJ2-7, with 16 bases fitting TRBD2. Trimming removed 4 bases from V and 2 bases from J; junction bases left unmatched: 6. CDR1 and CDR2 (germline): SGHDT, YYEEEE. This CDR3 contains 17 residues. The CDR3 sequence: CASSPGLAGGPAYEQYF. The CDR3 DNA reads TGTGCCAGCAGCCCGGGACTAGCGGGAGGGCCCGCCTACGAGCAGTACTTC.

This chain joins TRBV11-2 and TRBJ2-1; 8 bases align to TRBD1. V lost 3 bases to trimming and J lost 7 bases; unmatched junction nucleotides: 8. The V gene's germline CDR1 is SGHAT and CDR2 FQNNGV. The CDR3 sequence is 15 residues long. The CDR3 region is CASSFQGAGRNEQFF. CDR3 nucleotide sequence: TGTGCCAGCAGCTTTCAGGGGGCAGGAAGAAATGAGCAGTTCTTC.

The chain has TRBV27 and TRBJ2-2; D ambiguous. Per the germline V gene, CDR1 is MNHEY and CDR2 is SMNVEV (reference sequence). This CDR3 has 16 amino acids. The V gene lost 2 bases and the J gene lost 0 bases, with 10 bases spanning the gap. The CDR3 reads CASSLPHGANTGELFF. Here the CDR3 DNA reads TGTGCCAGCAGTTTACCCCATGGGGCGAACACCGGGGAGCTGTTTTTT.

The chain couples TRBV5-1 to TRBJ1-2, with TRBD1 matching 8 bases. The germline gives CDR1 SGHRS, CDR2 YFSETQ. Trimming cost V 3 bases and J 8 bases; bases outside gene matches: 12. The length of the CDR3 is 15 residues. The chain's CDR3 is CASSSISGTGRGYTF. As DNA, the CDR3 is TGCGCCAGCAGCTCGATATCCGGGACAGGCAGAGGCTACACCTTC.

The chain links TRBV15 to TRBJ2-2; possibly TRBD1 for D (5 bases). Germline lookup yields CDR1 LNHNV and CDR2 YYDKDF (reference sequence). The CDR3 extends over 15 amino acids. Trimming took 1 base from V and 4 from J, leaving 10 bases between them. CDR3: CATSRVTGGTGELFF. CDR3 sequence (DNA): TGTGCCACCAGCAGAGTAACAGGTGGCACCGGGGAGCTGTTTTTT.